These T cell receptor beta chains were read from a single sample in a study of OX40 agonist ivuxolimab in advanced cancers. Repertoires were generated with immunoSEQ multiplex PCR, while TCRdb's copy carries only in-frame clones and drops some. The sample holds some 77,000 clones, 83% seen once. This specimen was CD4+ or CD8+ T cells sorted from blood, taken in a trial of the OX40 agonist ivuxolimab. The source of these receptors is an adult with an advanced solid tumor such as melanoma, head and neck, liver or kidney cancer. Each CDR3 is given with its conserved first and last residue. Each record gives: V gene, clone size, CDR3 length, D gene, J gene, CDR3 DNA, CDR3 protein. A D gene is named only where the DNA matches it firmly. Clone sizes are given selectively: once, few, many, or a class where the clone is expanded.

TRBV19	.	14	.	TRBJ2-5	TGTGCCAGTAGTTGGGGGCCACCGGGAGAGACCCAGTACTTC	CASSWGPPGETQYF
TRBV5-4	.	14	.	TRBJ1-4	TGTGCCAGCAGCCACGGGGGCACTAATGAAAAACTGTTTTTT	CASSHGGTNEKLFF
TRBV2	.	18	TRBD2	TRBJ2-1	TGTGCCAGCAGTGGGGAACTAGCGGGGCTGAGCTCCTACAATGAGCAGTTCTTC	CASSGELAGLSSYNEQFF
TRBV30	.	12	.	TRBJ2-7	TGTGCCTGGAGTAGGACTTCCTACGAGCAGTACTTC	CAWSRTSYEQYF
TRBV11-3	.	13	.	TRBJ2-3	TGTGCCAGCAGCCCCCCCGTGGGAGATACGCAGTATTTT	CASSPPVGDTQYF
TRBV7-9	once	14	TRBD1	TRBJ1-4	TGTGCCAGCAGCCGACAGGGGGCTAATGAAAAACTGTTTTTT	CASSRQGANEKLFF
TRBV2	.	15	.	TRBJ2-6	TGTGCCAGCAACCTACAGGGAACTGGGGCCAACGTCCTGACTTTC	CASNLQGTGANVLTF
TRBV7-3	.	15	.	TRBJ2-3	TGTGCCAGCAGCTACCAACATGCCCCCGCAGATACGCAGTATTTT	CASSYQHAPADTQYF
TRBV11-3	.	15	TRBD1	TRBJ2-7	TGTGCCAGCAGCCCCCGGGGACAGGGCTCCTACGAGCAGTACTTC	CASSPRGQGSYEQYF
TRBV27	.	15	.	TRBJ1-1	TGTGCCAGCAGTCCCCGGGGCAGGTTGAACACTGAAGCTTTCTTT	CASSPRGRLNTEAFF
TRBV5-4	.	16	TRBD1	TRBJ2-3	TGTGCCAGCAGCTCCGCGGGACAGGGTTCCGGAGATACGCAGTATTTT	CASSSAGQGSGDTQYF
TRBV7-9	.	17	.	TRBJ1-2	TGTGCCAGCAGCTTAGCGTGGGTTCAGGGGCGTCGCTATGGCTACACCTTC	CASSLAWVQGRRYGYTF
TRBV5-1	few	15	.	TRBJ1-6	TGCGCCAGCAGCTTGGGTGCAGGGTTGGGTTCACCCCTCCACTTT	CASSLGAGLGSPLHF
TRBV11-3	.	14	TRBD1	TRBJ2-7	TGTGCCAGCAGCCCTTTCGGACAGGACTACGAGCAGTACTTC	CASSPFGQDYEQYF
TRBV30	.	15	.	TRBJ2-7	TGTGCCTGGGGGGCGAAGCGGGTGAGGGCCCTCGAGCAGTACTTC	CAWGAKRVRALEQYF
TRBV5-1	.	15	.	TRBJ1-6	TGCGCCAGCAGCTCCGTCGCCAGGGATAATTCACCCCTCCACTTT	CASSSVARDNSPLHF
TRBV28	.	16	.	TRBJ2-1	TGTGCCAGCAGTGCCCTCCGGGATAAACCCCCCAATGAGCAGTTCTTC	CASSALRDKPPNEQFF
TRBV5-4	.	16	TRBD2	TRBJ2-7	TGTGCCAGCAGCCCTGAAGGGACTAGCGGGAGGTACGAGCAGTACTTC	CASSPEGTSGRYEQYF
TRBV18	.	15	.	TRBJ2-7	TGTGCCAGCTCACCCGGGGGGCCCAGAGCCTACGAGCAGTACTTC	CASSPGGPRAYEQYF
TRBV11-2	.	13	.	TRBJ2-7	TGTGCCAGCAGCTTAAGACAGACCTACGAGCAGTACTTC	CASSLRQTYEQYF
TRBV7-9	.	13	.	TRBJ2-3	TGTGCCAGCAGCTTTCCTAGCACAGATACGCAGTATTTT	CASSFPSTDTQYF
TRBV18	.	13	.	TRBJ2-5	TGTGCCAGCTCACCCGATGGCCAAGAGACCCAGTACTTC	CASSPDGQETQYF
TRBV7-3	.	17	TRBD2	TRBJ2-3	TGTGCCAGCAGCTTAACGGGACTAGCGGGAGTTTCAGATACGCAGTATTTT	CASSLTGLAGVSDTQYF
TRBV6-5	.	13	.	TRBJ1-2	TGTGCCAGCAGGGGTACAACTAACTATGGCTACACCTTC	CASRGTTNYGYTF
TRBV18	.	13	.	TRBJ2-1	TGTGCCAGCTCACCACAATCTACCCATGAGCAGTTCTTC	CASSPQSTHEQFF
TRBV6-1	.	15	.	TRBJ1-5	TGTGCCAGTGACAATTTATCAGGGTTTGATCAGCCCCAGCATTTT	CASDNLSGFDQPQHF
TRBV5-1	medium-sized	15	.	TRBJ1-1	TGCGCCAGCAGCAAAGGACTACTCGGGAACACTGAAGCTTTCTTT	CASSKGLLGNTEAFF
TRBV30	.	13	TRBD1	TRBJ1-4	TGTGCCTGGAGCAGGGGGAATAATGAAAAACTGTTTTTT	CAWSRGNNEKLFF
TRBV4-1	.	14	.	TRBJ1-2	TGCGCCAGCAGCCAAGGGGGGCAGGGAAGTCGCTACACCTTC	CASSQGGQGSRYTF
TRBV7-9	.	12	.	TRBJ2-5	TGTGCCAGCGGAGCGGACCAAGAGACCCAGTACTTC	CASGADQETQYF
TRBV2	.	13	.	TRBJ2-2	TGTGCCAGCAGGGGGACTGAGGTCGGGGAGCTGTTTTTT	CASRGTEVGELFF
TRBV30	.	13	.	TRBJ1-2	TGTGCCACTACCCAGGGATCTAACTATGGCTACACCTTC	CATTQGSNYGYTF
TRBV13	.	12	TRBD2	TRBJ2-3	TGTGCCAGCAGCTTAACGGGAGGGACGCAGTATTTT	CASSLTGGTQYF
TRBV7-9	.	12	.	TRBJ1-6	TGTGCCAGCAGCCGGACCCCTTCACCCCTCCACTTT	CASSRTPSPLHF
TRBV19	.	17	.	TRBJ1-6	TGTGCCAGTAGTCCCCCTGGGGGCCAGTTTGGCGATTCACCCCTCCACTTT	CASSPPGGQFGDSPLHF
TRBV9	.	17	TRBD2	TRBJ2-2	TGTGCCAGCCAATGGGGACTAGCGGGAGGAGGAACCGGGGAGCTGTTTTTT	CASQWGLAGGGTGELFF
TRBV2	.	14	.	TRBJ2-7	TGTGCCAGCAGTGAGGCGCCTCTTATCCACGAGCAGTACTTC	CASSEAPLIHEQYF
TRBV27	.	16	TRBD2	TRBJ2-2	TGTGCCAGCAGTCAAGGGCAGCGGGAGGGAACCGGGGAGCTGTTTTTT	CASSQGQREGTGELFF
TRBV5-1	.	15	.	TRBJ2-5	TGCGCCAGCAGCTTGGCCCTTCGCTCTCGATCGACCCAGTACTTC	CASSLALRSRSTQYF
TRBV4-3	.	14	.	TRBJ2-3	TGCGCCAGCAGCCAAGATTCAGGGGTTGGTACGCAGTATTTT	CASSQDSGVGTQYF
TRBV5-4	.	16	TRBD2	TRBJ2-7	TGTGCCAGCAGCTTGGGAGGGGCGGGAGGTTCCTACGAGCAGTACTTC	CASSLGGAGGSYEQYF
TRBV29-1	.	12	.	TRBJ1-5	TGCAGCGTTGAAGATAAGAATCAGCCCCAGCATTTT	CSVEDKNQPQHF
TRBV28	few	16	.	TRBJ2-6	TGTGCCAGCAGTTTACTCTGGGGCTCTGGGGCCAACGTCCTGACTTTC	CASSLLWGSGANVLTF
TRBV28	.	16	TRBD1	TRBJ1-5	TGTGCCAGCAGTTTGGGGACAGGGGGCAGCGGTCAGCCCCAGCATTTT	CASSLGTGGSGQPQHF
TRBV5-1	.	17	.	TRBJ2-7	TGCGCCAGCAGCTTGGAGGCACGTACGGGGGCATCCTACGAGCAGTACTTC	CASSLEARTGASYEQYF
TRBV27	.	13	TRBD1	TRBJ2-1	TGTGCCAGCAGTGGACAGGGGTACAATGAGCAGTTCTTC	CASSGQGYNEQFF
TRBV7-2	.	11	.	TRBJ2-5	TGTGCCAGCAGCCAAAAAGAGACCCAGTACTTC	CASSQKETQYF
TRBV28	.	14	.	TRBJ1-4	TGTGCCAGCACCCAAGGGGGGATTCATGAAAAACTGTTTTTT	CASTQGGIHEKLFF
TRBV6-6	.	14	TRBD1	TRBJ1-5	TGTGCCAGCAATATACAGGGGGCTCTGGAGCCCCAGCATTTT	CASNIQGALEPQHF
TRBV7-3	.	14	.	TRBJ2-2	TGTGCCAGCAGTTTGCAAGCGAACACCGGGGAGCTGTTTTTT	CASSLQANTGELFF
TRBV4-1	.	16	TRBD2	TRBJ2-4	TGCGCCAGCAGCCCTCCTAGCGGCCTAGCCAAAAACATTCAGTACTTC	CASSPPSGLAKNIQYF
TRBV4-3	.	16	.	TRBJ2-6	TGCGCCAGCAGCCCCCTTTGGCGCTCTGGGGCCAACGTCCTGACTTTC	CASSPLWRSGANVLTF
TRBV30	.	18	TRBD1	TRBJ1-2	TGTGCCTGGAGTGAAGGCTTAAGGACAGGGGACACCAACTATGGCTACACCTTC	CAWSEGLRTGDTNYGYTF